Shown below are 24 T cell receptor beta chains from a single sample sequenced in a study of identical twins. TCRdb analysed the 5' RACE reads with MiXCR anew, one entry per CDR3 protein. The sample lists around 200,000 distinct CDR3 sequences; less than 10% were seen once. Input material: memory (CD45RO+) T cells sorted from blood. All receptors come from a woman aged 18-29 years in good health.

The V gene is TRBV11-2, the J gene TRBJ2-7, with D unresolved. CDR1 is SGHAT, CDR2 FQNNGV, per germline. V lost 3 bases and J lost 5, with 11 bases in between. CDR3 length: 13 amino acids. The CDR3 DNA reads as TGTGCCAGCAGCTTGTCCTCGTTGAACGAGCAGTACTTC. Its protein is CASSLSSLNEQYF.

This clonotype was picked up many times. The rearrangement uses TRBV7-2 and TRBJ2-2, with no clear D. The ends were cut back, 5 bases at V and 4 bases at J, with 14 bases in the middle. CDR1 and CDR2 from the germline V gene are SGHTA and FQGNSA. The CDR3 has 15 amino acids. The CDR3 bases are TGTGCCAGCAGCCTTATCGCGACTTTCACCGGGGAGCTGTTTTTT. The encoded protein is CASSLIATFTGELFF.

Only a few counts were recorded for this clonotype. Here the CDR3 reads CASSQGQTKMNTEAFF. The CDR3 DNA follows: TGCGCCAGCAGCCAGGGACAGACAAAAATGAACACTGAAGCTTTCTTT. V usage is TRBV4-1 and J usage is TRBJ1-1; 7 positions agree with TRBD1. CDR1 MGHRA and CDR2 YSYEKL come from the germline V gene. V lost 3 bases, J lost 0 bases, and 7 bases stayed unmatched. The CDR3 runs to 16 residues.

The J gene is TRBJ2-7, the V gene TRBV6-5, with 7 bases lining up with TRBD2. Germline assignment: CDR1 MNHEY and CDR2 SVGAGI. Germline trimming cut 2 bases from V and 6 bases from J; bases unmatched to any gene: 7. The CDR3 is 14 residues long. CDR3 amino acids: CASSYVAGVLEQYF. CDR3 DNA sequence: TGTGCCAGCAGTTACGTGGCGGGAGTTCTCGAGCAGTACTTC.

V usage is TRBV19 and J usage is TRBJ2-3; no reliable D call. With 1 base removed from V and 2 bases from J, the gap between germline ends came to 10 bases. The germline V gene has CDR1 LNHDA and CDR2 SQIVND (reference sequence). The CDR3 loop spans 15 amino acids. For the CDR3, the DNA is TGTGCCAGTAGTATAGGCAACAGCCTCACAGATACGCAGTATTTT. It codes for CASSIGNSLTDTQYF.

V is TRBV5-6 and J is TRBJ2-2; 7 bases match TRBD2. This CDR3 region has 17 residues. From germline, CDR1 is SGHDT and CDR2 YYEEEE. V trimming: 4 bases; J trimming: 0 bases; junction bases outside the gene matches: 9. Here the CDR3 reads CASSIGGGLANTGELFF. The CDR3 DNA reads TGTGCCAGCAGCATTGGGGGTGGACTAGCGAACACCGGGGAGCTGTTTTTT.

Ten or more counts support this clonotype. This chain links TRBV5-1 with TRBJ2-2; D not resolved. The CDR3 is 15 amino acids. The germline V and J ends were trimmed by 0 bases and 4 bases, with 10 bases remaining between them. Germline V CDR1 and CDR2: SGHRS, YFSETQ. CDR3 DNA sequence: TGCGCCAGCAGCTTGGGGCTGGGTCTCACCGGGGAGCTGTTTTTT. Encoded protein: CASSLGLGLTGELFF.

This clonotype was seen many times. The rearrangement links TRBV20-1 to TRBJ2-7; no clear D gene. V lost 0 bases, J lost 5 bases, and 14 bases lay in between. From germline, CDR1 is DFQATT and CDR2 SNEGSKA (reference sequence). The CDR3 is 14 residues long. CDR3 nucleotide sequence: TGCAGTGCTAGAGACGGAGTTGGGGTCCACGAGCAGTACTTC. The encoded protein is CSARDGVGVHEQYF.

The chain recombines TRBV30 with TRBJ2-6, with a possible D match to TRBD1 (6 bases). CDR1 is GTSNPN and CDR2 is SVGIG in the germline V gene (reference sequence). The CDR3 is made up of 16 amino acids. V was shortened by 1 base and J by 4 bases, with 14 bases between the two germline ends. The CDR3 region has the DNA TGTGCCTGGAGTGGACCTCAGGGGACCGGGGCCAACGTCCTGACTTTC. As protein: CAWSGPQGTGANVLTF.

This chain joins TRBV6-1 and TRBJ2-3; possible D gene TRBD2, 5 bases. Trimming took 6 bases from V and 1 from J, leaving 11 bases between them. The CDR3 covers 14 residues. Germline V gene lookup returns CDR1 MNHNS and CDR2 SASEGT. The CDR3 DNA reads TGTGCCAGCAGACCGGGGTATCGCACAGATACGCAGTATTTT. It encodes CASRPGYRTDTQYF.

J is TRBJ1-1 and V is TRBV29-1; D call uncertain. The CDR3 contains 11 residues. Germline V lookup: CDR1 SQVTM, CDR2 ANQGSEA. V dropped 4 bases and J dropped 7 bases, with 10 bases sitting between them. The CDR3: CSVAQPHEAFF. CDR3 nucleotides: TGCAGCGTTGCGCAGCCGCATGAAGCTTTCTTT.

The V and J genes are TRBV12-3 or TRBV12-4 and TRBJ2-7; D is possibly TRBD2 (5 bases). This CDR3 spans 17 amino acids. The germline V and J ends were trimmed by 7 bases and 4 bases, with 26 bases remaining between them. CDR3 in DNA: TGTGCCAGCACCCAGGACTCGTTGAACGAATACCAATACGAGCAGTACTTC. Its protein is CASTQDSLNEYQYEQYF.

This clonotype has ten or more counts. The rearrangement joins TRBV9 to TRBJ2-2, with D possibly matching TRBD2 (6 bases). This CDR3 is built from 13 residues. Trimming removed 4 bases at V and 6 bases at J, with 10 bases between. Germline V gives CDR1 SGDLS, CDR2 YYNGEE. The CDR3 reads CASSRRAAGELFF. In DNA form, the CDR3 reads TGTGCCAGCAGCCGGAGGGCCGCCGGGGAGCTGTTTTTT.

This clonotype showed up many times. The chain combines TRBV7-8 with TRBJ1-5; D unresolved. Germline V gene sequence: CDR1 SGHVS, CDR2 FQNEAQ. Deletions cut 1 base from V and 3 bases from J, with 7 bases between. This CDR3 is 14 amino acids long. The CDR3 reads CASSLGASNQPQHF. The DNA of the CDR3 is TGTGCCAGCAGCTTAGGGGCATCCAATCAGCCCCAGCATTTT.

The chain is built from TRBV24-1 and TRBJ2-3; D may be TRBD1 (5 bases). The CDR3 has 12 amino acids. Trimming took 5 bases from V and 6 from J, leaving 8 bases between them. Germline CDR1 is KGHDR and CDR2 is SFDVKD. Here the CDR3 reads CATSVQGDTQYF. The CDR3 coding sequence is TGTGCCACCAGTGTTCAGGGTGATACGCAGTATTTT.

In this sample, this clonotype turned up a few times. This chain joins TRBV6-1 and TRBJ1-1; no reliable D call. This CDR3 is built from 14 residues. The V end was cut by 8 bases, the J end by 4 bases, with 17 bases between. CDR1 and CDR2 from the germline V gene are MNHNS and SASEGT. The CDR3 DNA sequence: TGTGCCAGCCGGGGTAGTTTAGCGCGCACTGAAGCTTTCTTT. It codes for CASRGSLARTEAFF.

This clonotype has more than one count but fewer than ten. The chain links TRBV5-1 to TRBJ1-4; the match to TRBD1 covers 7 bases. Germline lookup yields CDR1 SGHRS and CDR2 YFSETQ. Trimming cost V 1 base and J 3 bases; bases outside gene matches: 3. This CDR3 has 15 residues. Here the CDR3 reads CASSLLGGPNEKLFF. The CDR3 DNA follows: TGCGCCAGCAGCTTGCTAGGGGGCCCTAATGAAAAACTGTTTTTT.

CDR3 coding DNA: TGTGCCAGCAGCAATCATCCGGGACGCCTGAATTCACCCCTCCACTTT. Translating it yields CASSNHPGRLNSPLHF. The rearrangement joins TRBV3-1 to TRBJ1-6; tentative D call: TRBD1 (5 bases). V dropped 5 bases and J dropped 7 bases, with 18 bases sitting between them. Germline V CDR1 and CDR2: LGHDT, YNNKEL (reference sequence). CDR3 size: 16 residues.

This clonotype was picked up a small number of times. CDR3 sequence reads: CSATGPYTGELFF. The DNA of the CDR3 is TGCAGTGCTACCGGTCCTTACACCGGGGAGCTGTTTTTT. This rearrangement joins TRBV20-1 to TRBJ2-2; no reliable D call. V gave up 4 bases and J gave up 3 bases, with 9 bases separating them. The CDR3 is 13 amino acids. Germline-derived CDR1 and CDR2 are DFQATT and SNEGSKA (reference sequence).

This clonotype was counted a few times. V gene TRBV6-5 combines with J gene TRBJ2-4, with a tentative D call TRBD2 (7 bases). The CDR3 spans 16 residues. Germline lookup yields CDR1 MNHEY and CDR2 SVGAGI. With 2 bases removed from V and 0 bases from J, the gap between germline ends came to 11 bases. Here the CDR3 reads CASSYGAGAAKNIQYF. Here the CDR3 DNA reads TGTGCCAGCAGTTACGGGGCGGGGGCAGCCAAAAACATTCAGTACTTC.

In its sample, this clonotype was seen a few times. This chain uses TRBV7-2 with TRBJ1-3; D uncertain. The CDR3 has 11 amino acids. V was clipped by 4 bases and J by 10 bases, with 8 bases between them. Germline V gene lookup returns CDR1 SGHTA and CDR2 FQGNSA. As DNA, the CDR3 is TGTGCCAGCAGCTCCGATAGAACCATATATTTT. This encodes CASSSDRTIYF.

This clonotype was picked up a small number of times. As DNA, the CDR3 is TGTGCCACTGCACCTGGCAGAAACACTGAAGCTTTCTTT. Amino acids: CATAPGRNTEAFF. The chain uses TRBV18 and TRBJ1-1; D uncertain. The length of the CDR3 is 13 residues. V lost 10 bases to trimming and J lost 2 bases, with 14 bases between them. Germline loops: CDR1 KGHSH, CDR2 LQKENI.

The rearrangement links TRBV12-3 or TRBV12-4 to TRBJ1-2; perhaps TRBD1 as D (6 bases). Trimming pared 5 bases from V and 8 bases from J, leaving 18 bases between. The CDR3 contains 14 residues. CDR3 sequence (DNA): TGTGCCAGCAGTAACCAACAGGGTCCAGGGGGCTACACCTTC. It specifies CASSNQQGPGGYTF.

This clonotype was detected a few times. The genes are TRBV28 and TRBJ2-5; D might be TRBD2 (5 bases). This CDR3 region has 14 residues. Trimming shortened V by 3 bases and J by 3 bases, and 11 bases separated the two germline ends. CDR1 is MDHEN, CDR2 SYDVKM, per germline. The CDR3 coding sequence is TGTGCCAGCAGTTTGCGAGGGATGAAAGAGACCCAGTACTTC. It specifies CASSLRGMKETQYF.